These 2 T cell receptor beta chains were sequenced from one sample in a study of blood T cell repertoires in COVID-19. The assay was immunoSEQ multiplex PCR, and TCRdb's table has in-frame clones only and misses some. The profile shows approximately 240,000 clones, roughly four fifths of them singletons. Sequencing was carried out using peripheral blood. The source is a woman aged 30 to 39 who had recovered from COVID-19.

The V gene is TRBV5-6, the J gene TRBJ2-7; 7 positions match TRBD1. CDR1 SGHDT and CDR2 YYEEEE come from the germline V gene. The CDR3 is 16 residues long. Losses at the gene ends were 2 bases for V and 12 bases for J; bases not matched to a gene: 20. CDR3: CASSLGSRGQGEVLYF. In DNA form, the CDR3 reads TGTGCCAGCAGCTTAGGGAGCCGGGGTCAGGGGGAAGTATTGTACTTC.

The chain couples TRBV6-1 to TRBJ1-1, with TRBD1 matching over 7 bases. Germline V gene lookup returns CDR1 MNHNS and CDR2 SASEGT. V lost 4 bases and J lost 0; bases outside the gene matches: 14. The CDR3 runs to 18 residues. DNA for the CDR3: TGTGCCAGCAGTGCTCAACTAACAGGGGTAGGGATGAACACTGAAGCTTTCTTT. Its protein product is CASSAQLTGVGMNTEAFF.